These 30 T cell receptor beta chains were sequenced from one sample in a study of type 1 regulatory T cells. For these TCRs, the target antigens are not known. Study outcomes and limitations: Compared with non-type 1 regulatory T cells, type 1 regulatory T cells showed a more restricted TCR repertoire.

TCRdb fed the reads into MiXCR, producing one record per CDR3 protein. The sample includes about 71,000 distinct CDR3 sequences, 20% to 25% seen only once; the top ten take 7.5% to 8.5%. Source material: cultured type 1 regulatory T (Tr1) cells, either the whole culture or a sorted fraction (not recorded which). These receptors originate from a human donor in good health.

This clonotype ranks as medium-sized. J is TRBJ2-7 and V is TRBV5-1; D remains ambiguous. Germline lookup yields CDR1 SGHRS and CDR2 YFSETQ. With 0 bases removed from V and 5 bases from J, the gap between germline ends came to 6 bases. This CDR3 contains 12 residues. The CDR3 nucleotides are TGCGCCAGCAGCTTGGTTTCGCACGAGCAGTACTTC. It is translated as CASSLVSHEQYF. Looking up the rest from reference TRBV5-1 and TRBJ2-7 gives the full variable domain: KAGVTQTPRYLIKTRGQQVTLSCSPISGHRSVSWYQQTPGQGLQFLFEYFSETQRNKGNFPGRFSGRQFSNSRSEMNVSTLELGDSALYLCASSLVSHEQYFGPGTRLTVT.

The chain is built from TRBV4-3 and TRBJ2-7; D tentatively fits TRBD1 or TRBD2 (6 bases each). The CDR3 length is 14 residues. CDR1 and CDR2 (germline): LGHNA, YSLEER. Trimming took off 1 base at V and 3 bases at J, with 10 bases between the two ends. CDR3 bases: TGCGCCAGCAGCCAAGTCGGAGGGGGCTACGAGCAGTACTTC. Encoded protein: CASSQVGGGYEQYF.

This clonotype was seen only a few times. V and J are TRBV7-8 and TRBJ2-2; TRBD1 might be the D (6 bases). This CDR3 region has 15 residues. With 4 bases removed from V and 5 bases from J, the gap between germline ends came to 14 bases. CDR1 is SGHVS, CDR2 FQNEAQ, per germline. Here the CDR3 DNA reads TGTGCCAGCAGCTCAGGGGTGCAAGTAACCGGGGAGCTGTTTTTT. Residues: CASSSGVQVTGELFF.

The V gene is TRBV9, the J gene TRBJ1-4, with TRBD1 as a possible D gene (6 bases). The CDR3 is 15 residues long. Trimming shortened V by 4 bases and J by 5 bases, and 15 bases separated the two germline ends. Per the germline V gene, CDR1 is SGDLS and CDR2 is YYNGEE. The DNA of the CDR3 is TGTGCCAGCAGCCCGTCGACAGGCAGGAATGAAAAACTGTTTTTT. It yields the protein CASSPSTGRNEKLFF.

A remark on this clonotype: At one boundary the junction diverges from the germline segment, which might be a read error. J is TRBJ2-1 and V is TRBV11-2; D is undetermined. The germline V gene has CDR1 SGHAT and CDR2 FQNNGV. The CDR3 sequence is 14 residues long. The CDR3 DNA is TGTGCCAGCAGCTTGGGAAACTCCTACAACGAGCAGTTCTTC. The encoded protein is CASSLGNSYNEQFF.

The gene calls are TRBV5-1 and TRBJ1-5, with 12 bases lining up with TRBD1. Germline CDR1 is SGHRS and CDR2 is YFSETQ. The CDR3 extends over 16 amino acids. V shed 2 bases, J shed 7 bases, and the junction held 7 bases outside the gene matches. The CDR3 region has the DNA TGCGCCAGCAGCTTCGGGACAGGGGGCGCGGGGCAGCCCCAGCATTTT. The encoded protein is CASSFGTGGAGQPQHF.

The chain has TRBV29-1 and TRBJ2-7, with D unclear. CDR1 and CDR2 from the germline V gene are SQVTM and ANQGSEA. This CDR3 contains 12 residues. The V end lost 4 bases, the J end lost 3 bases, and 10 bases lay between the germline ends. The CDR3 here is CSVGELIYEQYF. The CDR3 nucleotides read TGCAGCGTTGGAGAATTGATCTACGAGCAGTACTTC.

This clonotype was detected only once. The chain recombines TRBV10-3 with TRBJ2-7; TRBD1 aligns across 10 bases. This CDR3 spans 14 amino acids. V dropped 3 bases and J dropped 4; count of bases not matched to a gene: 3. Germline V CDR1 and CDR2: ENHRY, SYGVKD. Here the CDR3 DNA reads TGTGCCATCAGTGACGGACAGGGGGGTTACGAGCAGTACTTC. Encoded protein: CAISDGQGGYEQYF.

This clonotype was counted only a few times. The chain uses TRBV7-2 and TRBJ2-7, with D possibly called TRBD1 or TRBD2 (5 bases each). CDR1 and CDR2 from the germline V gene are SGHTA and FQGNSA. Trimming took 5 bases from V and 2 from J, leaving 10 bases between them. This CDR3 spans 13 amino acids. The DNA for the CDR3 is TGTGCCAGCAGCCCCGGGACCCCCTACGAGCAGTACTTC. Translation: CASSPGTPYEQYF.

The V call is TRBV18, the J call TRBJ2-7; a possible D gene is TRBD2 (6 bases). CDR1 and CDR2 (germline): KGHSH, LQKENI. The germline V and J ends were trimmed by 5 bases and 4 bases, with 6 bases remaining between them. The CDR3 contains 11 residues. The CDR3 protein is CASSGRYEQYF. DNA for the CDR3: TGTGCCAGCTCAGGGAGGTACGAGCAGTACTTC.

The chain combines TRBV5-6 with TRBJ1-4; D ambiguous. Per germline, CDR1 SGHDT and CDR2 YYEEEE. The V end was cut by 3 bases, the J end by 8 bases, with 8 bases between. This CDR3 has 12 residues. CDR3: CASSSNPEKLFF. As DNA, the CDR3 is TGTGCCAGCAGCTCCAATCCGGAAAAACTGTTTTTT. Supplemented by reference TRBV5-6 and TRBJ1-4, the full variable domain reads DAGVTQSPTHLIKTRGQQVTLRCSPKSGHDTVSWYQQALGQGPQFIFQYYEEEERQRGNFPDRFSGHQFPNYSSELNVNALLLGDSALYLCASSSNPEKLFFGSGTQLSVL.

This clonotype was detected a few times. The rearrangement joins TRBV5-1 to TRBJ2-2; 8 bases are a match to TRBD2. This CDR3 region has 15 residues. V shed 0 bases and J 5 bases; nucleotides not matched to a gene: 3. CDR1 and CDR2 (germline): SGHRS, YFSETQ. Written as DNA, the CDR3 is TGCGCCAGCAGCTTGGTACTAGCGGTTACCGGGGAGCTGTTTTTT. This gives the protein CASSLVLAVTGELFF. The complete variable domain, with remaining parts taken from reference TRBV5-1 and TRBJ2-2, reads KAGVTQTPRYLIKTRGQQVTLSCSPISGHRSVSWYQQTPGQGLQFLFEYFSETQRNKGNFPGRFSGRQFSNSRSEMNVSTLELGDSALYLCASSLVLAVTGELFFGEGSRLTVL.

The chain joins TRBV20-1 to TRBJ2-7, with D maybe TRBD1 (6 bases). Germline V gives CDR1 DFQATT, CDR2 SNEGSKA (reference sequence). There are 12 residues in the CDR3. V was cut by 7 bases and J by 6 bases, with 16 bases left in between. The CDR3 bases are TGCAGTGTAGTAAGGGGGACGTCCGAGCAGTACTTC. Residues: CSVVRGTSEQYF.

This clonotype was recorded a few times. This sequence joins TRBV5-1 and TRBJ2-6; D gene unclear. This CDR3 has 14 residues. Trimming stripped 4 bases from V and 1 base from J, with 6 bases between. Germline CDR1 reads SGHRS; CDR2 reads YFSETQ. The CDR3 region has the DNA TGCGCCAGCAGCCGGATTTCTGGGGCCAACGTCCTGACTTTC. This encodes CASSRISGANVLTF.

V gene TRBV4-3 combines with J gene TRBJ2-5, with 7 bases that match TRBD1. Germline V lookup: CDR1 LGHNA, CDR2 YSLEER. The CDR3 sequence is 15 residues long. J gave up 5 bases and V 4 bases, and 10 bases lay outside the gene matches. The CDR3 loop reads CASSRRQGITETQYF. The CDR3 region has the DNA TGCGCCAGCAGCCGACGACAGGGTATTACGGAGACCCAGTACTTC.

The table lists this clonotype with a few counts. CDR3 sequence reads: CASSFDTAGNQPQHF. The CDR3 DNA sequence: TGTGCCAGCAGTTTTGATACGGCGGGCAATCAGCCCCAGCATTTT. The chain carries TRBV27 and TRBJ1-5; D gene ambiguous. Trimming pared 3 bases from V and 2 bases from J, leaving 11 bases between. The CDR3 is 15 amino acids. Germline V gene lookup returns CDR1 MNHEY and CDR2 SMNVEV (reference sequence).

This clonotype was recorded at least ten times. This chain connects TRBV24-1 to TRBJ2-7, with TRBD1 matching over 9 bases. Germline CDR1 is KGHDR and CDR2 is SFDVKD. After removal of 3 bases from V and 5 bases from J, the junction contained 7 bases not matched to a gene. The CDR3 runs 15 residues. The CDR3 protein is CATSDPGTGLNEQYF. CDR3 nucleotide sequence: TGTGCCACCAGTGATCCCGGGACAGGGCTTAACGAGCAGTACTTC.

This clonotype was seen more than once but under ten times. As DNA, the CDR3 is TGTGCCAGCAGTAGAGACCGGCAGGGTGGGTCACCCCTCCACTTT. Protein product: CASSRDRQGGSPLHF. The genes are TRBV6-5 and TRBJ1-6, with D perhaps matching TRBD1 (5 bases). Germline V gene sequence: CDR1 MNHEY, CDR2 SVGAGI. Trimming took 5 bases from V and 10 from J, leaving 18 bases between them. The CDR3 length is 15 residues.

This clonotype occurred many times. The V and J genes are TRBV6-5 and TRBJ1-4; 7 nucleotides agree with TRBD1. V was clipped by 7 bases and J by 8 bases; unmatched bases: 10. The CDR3 runs to 14 residues. Germline loops: CDR1 MNHEY, CDR2 SVGAGI. The CDR3 protein is CASNPGDSTEKLFF. The CDR3 nucleotides read TGTGCCAGCAACCCTGGGGACAGTACGGAAAAACTGTTTTTT.

This clonotype appeared a few times. The chain uses TRBV5-5 and TRBJ2-2; no definite D call. V dropped 4 bases and J dropped 4 bases, with 8 bases sitting between them. In germline, CDR1 is SGHKS, CDR2 YYEKEE (reference sequence). CDR3 length: 13 residues. Written as DNA, the CDR3 is TGTGCCAGCAGCCCCCTCCCCACCGGGGAGCTGTTTTTT. As protein: CASSPLPTGELFF. Using reference TRBV5-5 and TRBJ2-2 for the parts outside the CDR3, the full variable domain is DAGVTQSPTHLIKTRGQQVTLRCSPISGHKSVSWYQQVLGQGPQFIFQYYEKEERGRGNFPDRFSARQFPNYSSELNVNALLLGDSALYLCASSPLPTGELFFGEGSRLTVL.

The J gene is TRBJ2-1, the V gene TRBV10-3; 7 bases agree with TRBD2. Germline lookup yields CDR1 ENHRY and CDR2 SYGVKD. Unmatched junction bases numbered 8, after V lost 6 bases and J lost 6 bases. The CDR3 totals 14 residues. CDR3 amino acids: CAISGLVGSNEQFF. The CDR3 DNA follows: TGTGCCATCAGCGGACTAGTTGGATCCAATGAGCAGTTCTTC.

This clonotype occurred many times. J is TRBJ2-1 and V is TRBV18, with D maybe TRBD1 (5 bases). The length of the CDR3 is 14 residues. The germline V and J ends were trimmed by 6 bases and 3 bases, with 12 bases remaining between them. CDR1 is KGHSH, CDR2 LQKENI, per germline. CDR3 region: CASSPTQGYNEQFF. In DNA form, the CDR3 reads TGTGCCAGCTCGCCTACCCAGGGCTACAATGAGCAGTTCTTC.

This clonotype was counted between two and nine times. DNA for the CDR3: TGCGCCAGCAGCCGTGGGGCACAGGGCCAGCCCCAGCATTTT. Its translation: CASSRGAQGQPQHF. The chain has TRBV4-1 and TRBJ1-5, with D possibly TRBD1 on 6 matching bases. Trimming stripped 4 bases from V and 7 bases from J, with 14 bases between. Germline CDR1 is MGHRA and CDR2 is YSYEKL. This CDR3 region has 14 residues.

This clonotype was counted ten times or more. This rearrangement joins TRBV29-1 to TRBJ2-5; D remains ambiguous. The germline CDR1 and CDR2 sequences are SQVTM and ANQGSEA. The length of the CDR3 is 12 residues. Trimming left V 1 base short and J 5 bases short, with 8 bases between. This CDR3 reads CSVEAPSETQYF. Here the CDR3 DNA reads TGCAGCGTTGAAGCCCCGTCCGAGACCCAGTACTTC.

The gene calls are TRBV4-1 and TRBJ2-3; D possibly corresponds to TRBD2 (6 bases). The CDR3 runs 15 residues. V shed 0 bases and J shed 3 bases, with 10 bases lying between them. Looked up from germline, CDR1 is MGHRA and CDR2 is YSYEKL. CDR3 residues: CASSQEIAVTDTQYF. CDR3 DNA: TGCGCCAGCAGCCAAGAAATAGCGGTTACAGATACGCAGTATTTT.

The chain carries TRBV4-3 and TRBJ2-5, with D hard to call. Germline V gives CDR1 LGHNA, CDR2 YSLEER. Trimming removed 4 bases at V and 1 base at J, with 13 bases between. This CDR3 is 15 amino acids long. CDR3 nucleotides: TGCGCCAGCAGCCTCTCCTTCCAGAGCCAAGAGACCCAGTACTTC. Translating gives CASSLSFQSQETQYF.

CDR3 coding DNA: TGTGCCAGCAGAGACGGGGAGCTGTTTTTT. Translating it yields CASRDGELFF. The chain is built from TRBV6-1 and TRBJ2-2, with D unresolved. CDR1 and CDR2 (germline): MNHNS, SASEGT. V dropped 6 bases and J dropped 7 bases, with 3 bases sitting between them. The CDR3 runs to 10 residues.

This clonotype is classed as medium-sized. V and J are TRBV5-1 and TRBJ1-1, with D possibly TRBD1 on 5 matching bases. CDR1 is SGHRS, CDR2 YFSETQ, per germline. This CDR3 is built from 14 residues. The V and J ends lost 6 bases and 1 base respectively, with 13 bases between them. CDR3 in DNA: TGCGCCAGCACCCCGGGACCGACGAACACTGAAGCTTTCTTT. Translating gives CASTPGPTNTEAFF.

This clonotype was recorded many times. V gene TRBV20-1 combines with J gene TRBJ2-3; a weak D match, TRBD2 (6 bases). Trimming pared 3 bases from V and 3 bases from J, leaving 10 bases between. Germline V gives CDR1 DFQATT, CDR2 SNEGSKA (reference sequence). The CDR3 totals 13 residues. CDR3 DNA: TGCAGTGCTAGCGAGGCGGGGACAGATACGCAGTATTTT. Protein product: CSASEAGTDTQYF.

The chain is built from TRBV3-1 and TRBJ2-3; TRBD1 matches 12 bases. This CDR3 spans 15 amino acids. V was pared by 4 bases and J by 4 bases, with 3 bases of the junction left unmatched. Germline assignment: CDR1 LGHDT and CDR2 YNNKEL (reference sequence). The CDR3 reads CASSLGQGAADTQYF. DNA of the CDR3: TGTGCCAGCAGCCTGGGACAGGGGGCCGCAGATACGCAGTATTTT.